The rows below give T cell receptor beta chains drawn from one sample of a study of vaccination and CD4 T cells after COVID-19. TCRdb recomputed calls from the PCR reads with MiXCR, one row per CDR3 protein. The top ten clones hold about 12% of a sample with about 10,000 distinct CDR3 sequences, roughly 23% of them seen once. No antigen is known for these receptors. This material consisted of CD4+ T cells from blood, cultured in vitro, taken after SARS-CoV-2 vaccination. These receptors all stem from a human donor who had recovered from COVID-19. The CDR3 runs from the conserved cysteine through the conserved F or W. D genes are given only for firm matches. Not every row has a clone size; where given, it reads once, few, many or a size class.

cdr3_length	v_call	j_call	clone_size	d_call	cdr3_nt	cdr3_aa
13	TRBV7-6	TRBJ2-2	few	-	TGTGCCAGCAGGTCAACGAACACCGGGGAGCTGTTTTTT	CASRSTNTGELFF
13	TRBV6-1	TRBJ2-5	-	-	TGTGCCAGCCTGGGACCGAACCAAGAGACCCAGTACTTC	CASLGPNQETQYF
18	TRBV12-5	TRBJ2-2	once	TRBD2	TGTGCTAGTGGTTCCCCCCCACCTAGCGGGGGGAACACCGGGGAGCTGTTTTTT	CASGSPPPSGGNTGELFF
15	TRBV6-5	TRBJ2-5	medium-sized	-	TGTGCCAGCAGTTACTCGCCGACCGGACGGGGGACCCAGTACTTC	CASSYSPTGRGTQYF
14	TRBV28	TRBJ1-5	-	-	TGTGCCAGCAGTTTATCGGAGGGGTCTCAGCCCCAGCATTTT	CASSLSEGSQPQHF
17	TRBV20-1	TRBJ2-7	few	-	TGCAGTGCTAGAGACGCCTCCGACCGGGACCACGAGGACGAGCAGTACTTC	CSARDASDRDHEDEQYF
14	TRBV7-2	TRBJ2-1	once	TRBD2	TGTGCCAGCAGCTTTCATGGGCGGGAGAATGAGCAGTTCTTC	CASSFHGRENEQFF
18	TRBV11-2	TRBJ2-7	-	-	TGTGCCAGCAGCCAGCCCGGTGGACCTTTAAAAAGGCCCTACGAGCAGTACTTC	CASSQPGGPLKRPYEQYF
15	TRBV6-1	TRBJ1-5	-	TRBD1	TGTGCCACCACCCGCGGGACAGGGCCTAATCAGCCCCAGCATTTT	CATTRGTGPNQPQHF
12	TRBV14	TRBJ1-2	-	-	TGTGCCAGCAGCCCCGGTGACTATGGCTACACCTTC	CASSPGDYGYTF
17	TRBV7-8	TRBJ2-2	-	TRBD2	TGTGCCAGCAGAGGACTAGCGGGGGGTCCAAACACCGGGGAGCTGTTTTTT	CASRGLAGGPNTGELFF
15	TRBV6-5	TRBJ2-2	-	-	TGTGCCAGCAGTTACCGGGGACCGAACACCGGGGAGCTGTTTTTT	CASSYRGPNTGELFF
14	TRBV5-1	TRBJ2-5	-	TRBD1	TGCGCCAGCAGCTTGGCAGGGGGCGAGGAGACCCAGTACTTC	CASSLAGGEETQYF
14	TRBV28	TRBJ2-7	-	-	TGTGCCAGCAGTTTATCCGGGGGTGTAGGCGAGCAGTACTTC	CASSLSGGVGEQYF
15	TRBV7-6	TRBJ1-1	-	-	TGTGCCAGCAGCTTAGCAGGCAGAATGAACACTGAAGCTTTCTTT	CASSLAGRMNTEAFF
17	TRBV9	TRBJ2-3	once	TRBD2	TGTGCCAGCAGCTCCCCCGGGGGGGGGTTAGGTACAGATACGCAGTATTTT	CASSSPGGGLGTDTQYF
12	TRBV7-2	TRBJ1-2	medium-sized	-	TGTGCCAGCAGCCCGACGGAGTTCGGCTACACCTTC	CASSPTEFGYTF
16	TRBV6-2/TRBV6-3	TRBJ2-1	-	TRBD2	TGTGCCAGCAGTTTACCACAAAGCGGGAGGCTTAATGAGCAGTTCTTC	CASSLPQSGRLNEQFF
15	TRBV29-1	TRBJ2-7	few	-	TGCAGCGTCGTGACTACCGGGACACGGAACTACGAGCAGTACTTC	CSVVTTGTRNYEQYF
15	TRBV6-5	TRBJ1-5	medium-sized	-	TGTGCCAGCAGTTACCGACGGGGGGGCAATCAGCCCCAGCATTTT	CASSYRRGGNQPQHF
13	TRBV27	TRBJ2-7	medium-sized	-	TGTGCCAGCACCGCAAGAGGGGCCTACGAGCAGTACTTC	CASTARGAYEQYF
17	TRBV11-2	TRBJ2-3	-	-	TGTGCCAGCAGCTTAGTGGGGCAGGGGGGAGAGACAGATACGCAGTATTTT	CASSLVGQGGETDTQYF
13	TRBV7-6	TRBJ2-2	few	-	TGTGCCAGCAGGGGACCAGAGACCGGGGAGCTGTTTTTT	CASRGPETGELFF
15	TRBV6-2/TRBV6-3	TRBJ2-2	-	-	TGTGCCAGCAGTTTAGACAGGCTGAACACCGGGGAGCTGTTTTTT	CASSLDRLNTGELFF
15	TRBV19	TRBJ1-3	few	-	TGTGCCAGTGCCCCGGGCCGCGACTCTGGAAACACCATATATTTT	CASAPGRDSGNTIYF
14	TRBV7-2	TRBJ1-5	-	-	TGTGCCAGCAGCCCCGGCGGGGGGAATCAGCCCCAGCATTTT	CASSPGGGNQPQHF
18	TRBV6-5	TRBJ2-6	-	-	TGTGCCAGCAGTTACTCGACGATAGTGCTCTCTGGGGCCAACGTCCTGACTTTC	CASSYSTIVLSGANVLTF
15	TRBV4-3	TRBJ2-5	-	TRBD1	TGCGCCAGCAGCCAGGCCGGGACAGCCCAAGAGACCCAGTACTTC	CASSQAGTAQETQYF
16	TRBV28	TRBJ1-2	few	-	TGTGCCAGCAGTTTCGGGTCCAAACCAGCTAACTATGGCTACACCTTC	CASSFGSKPANYGYTF
13	TRBV4-1	TRBJ2-7	-	-	TGCGCCAGCAGCCCACGACAGGACTACGAGCAGTACTTC	CASSPRQDYEQYF
13	TRBV7-2	TRBJ2-7	-	-	TGTGCCAGCAGCTTAGCTCTAGGATACGAGCAGTACTTC	CASSLALGYEQYF
16	TRBV2	TRBJ1-4	-	TRBD1	TGTGCCAGCAGTGAATTTGAAGTAGGGCAGGGGGTAAAACTGTTTTTT	CASSEFEVGQGVKLFF
14	TRBV6-1	TRBJ1-2	medium-sized	-	TGTGCCAGCTCCGAGGGGATGGGTAACTATGGCTACACCTTC	CASSEGMGNYGYTF
15	TRBV21-1	TRBJ1-2	few	-	TGTGCCAGCACTACGACAGGGGTAACTAACTATGGCTACACCTTC	CASTTTGVTNYGYTF
13	TRBV6-2/TRBV6-3	TRBJ2-3	-	-	TGTGCCAGCAGGGACTATAGCACAGATACGCGGTATTTT	CASRDYSTDTRYF
15	TRBV7-6	TRBJ1-3	few	-	TGTGCCAGCAGCCCCCGGACTCACTCTGGAAACACCATATATTTT	CASSPRTHSGNTIYF
13	TRBV30	TRBJ2-5	few	-	TGTGCCTGGAGTGTTGGGCTCCAAGAGACCCAGTACTTC	CAWSVGLQETQYF
15	TRBV6-5	TRBJ1-1	medium-sized	-	TGTGCCAGCAGTTACTCGAACGGCCCGAACCTTGAAGCTTTCTTT	CASSYSNGPNLEAFF
15	TRBV14	TRBJ2-1	-	-	TGTGCCAGCAGCCAGGCCAACTCCGTCAGGAATGAGCAGTTCTTC	CASSQANSVRNEQFF
17	TRBV19	TRBJ1-1	few	TRBD1	TGTGCCAGTACCGTGGTGGGGACAGGGAAACAATCAACTGAAGCTTTCTTT	CASTVVGTGKQSTEAFF
17	TRBV10-3	TRBJ1-2	-	TRBD1	TGTGCCATCAGTGATCCGGGTGACAGGGCTTCTAACTATGGCTACACCTTC	CAISDPGDRASNYGYTF
14	TRBV15	TRBJ2-7	few	-	TGTGCCACCAGCAGAGATAAGGCCCGTTACGAGCAGTACTTC	CATSRDKARYEQYF
16	TRBV18	TRBJ1-6	-	TRBD1	TGTGCCAGCTCACCATTTGGGACAGGGGGTAATTCACCCCTCCACTTT	CASSPFGTGGNSPLHF
17	TRBV6-1	TRBJ2-7	few	TRBD2	TGTGCCAGCAGTCCCGGGACTAGCGGGACACGGGTAAACGAGCAGTACTTC	CASSPGTSGTRVNEQYF
14	TRBV6-2/TRBV6-3	TRBJ1-1	-	-	TGTGCCAGCAGGAGAAGACGGGGGGACACTGAAGCTTTCTTT	CASRRRRGDTEAFF
16	TRBV14	TRBJ2-5	-	-	TGTGCCAGCAGCCAGGGATACGGGACACATCAAGAGACCCAGTACTTC	CASSQGYGTHQETQYF
16	TRBV5-1	TRBJ1-6	-	TRBD1	TGCGCCAGCAGCCGGGGGACAGGGGGGGATAATTCACCCCTCCACTTT	CASSRGTGGDNSPLHF
14	TRBV7-2	TRBJ1-5	medium-sized	TRBD1	TGTGCCAGCAGCTCCCGGGACAGTAAAGAGCCCCAGCATTTT	CASSSRDSKEPQHF
14	TRBV12-5	TRBJ1-2	few	TRBD1	TGTGCTAGTGGTTTGGCCCTGACAGGGTATGGCTACACCTTC	CASGLALTGYGYTF
14	TRBV5-1	TRBJ1-1	-	-	TGCGCCAGCAGTGGTGAGGCGAGGGGCACTGAAGCTTTCTTT	CASSGEARGTEAFF
14	TRBV7-2	TRBJ1-1	few	-	TGTGCCAGCAGCTTAACTGGGATTAACACTGAAGCTTTCTTT	CASSLTGINTEAFF
12	TRBV20-1	TRBJ1-4	once	-	TGCAGTGCTGGTACAGGGTCTGAAAAACTGTTTTTT	CSAGTGSEKLFF
11	TRBV12-3/TRBV12-4	TRBJ2-7	-	-	TGTGCCAGCAGTTTTGTAGGGCGGCAGTACTTC	CASSFVGRQYF
15	TRBV4-3	TRBJ1-2	-	-	TGCGCCAGCAGCCAAGGAGAGGGTTTCGGCTATGGCTACACCTTC	CASSQGEGFGYGYTF